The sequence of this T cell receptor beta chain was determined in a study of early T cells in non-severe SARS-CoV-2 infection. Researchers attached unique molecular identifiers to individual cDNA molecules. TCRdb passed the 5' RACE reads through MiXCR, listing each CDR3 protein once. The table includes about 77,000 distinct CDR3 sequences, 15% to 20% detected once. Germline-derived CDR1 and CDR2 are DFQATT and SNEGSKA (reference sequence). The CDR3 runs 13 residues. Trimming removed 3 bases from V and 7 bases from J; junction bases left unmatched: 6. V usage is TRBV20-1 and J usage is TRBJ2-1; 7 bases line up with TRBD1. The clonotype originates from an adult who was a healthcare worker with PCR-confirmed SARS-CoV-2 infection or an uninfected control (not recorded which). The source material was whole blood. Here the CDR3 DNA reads TGCAGTGCTAGGGCGACAGGGAAAAATGAGCAGTTCTTC. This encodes CSARATGKNEQFF.